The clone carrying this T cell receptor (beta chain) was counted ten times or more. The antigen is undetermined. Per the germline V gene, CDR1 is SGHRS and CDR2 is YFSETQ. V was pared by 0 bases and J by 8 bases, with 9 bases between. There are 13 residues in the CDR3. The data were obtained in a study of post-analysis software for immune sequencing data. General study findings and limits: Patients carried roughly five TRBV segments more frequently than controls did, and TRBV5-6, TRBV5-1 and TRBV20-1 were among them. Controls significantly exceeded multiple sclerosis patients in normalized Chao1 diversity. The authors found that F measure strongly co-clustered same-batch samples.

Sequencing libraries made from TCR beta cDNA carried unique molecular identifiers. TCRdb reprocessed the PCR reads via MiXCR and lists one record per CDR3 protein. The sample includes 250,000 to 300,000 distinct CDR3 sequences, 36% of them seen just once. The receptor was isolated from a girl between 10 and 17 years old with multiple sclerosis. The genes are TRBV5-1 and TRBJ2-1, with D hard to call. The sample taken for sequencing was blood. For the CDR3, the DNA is TGCGCCAGCAGCTTGGCCAAGCCCGATGAGCAGTTCTTC. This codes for CASSLAKPDEQFF. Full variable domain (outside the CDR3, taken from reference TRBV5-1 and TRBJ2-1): KAGVTQTPRYLIKTRGQQVTLSCSPISGHRSVSWYQQTPGQGLQFLFEYFSETQRNKGNFPGRFSGRQFSNSRSEMNVSTLELGDSALYLCASSLAKPDEQFFGPGTRLTVL.